A selection of T cell receptor beta chains follows, all from one sample in a study of blood T cell repertoires in COVID-19. The data were produced by immunoSEQ multiplex PCR, yet TCRdb's version contains in-frame clones alone and is incomplete. The sample shows 120,000 or so clones, 81% of them seen only once. The sample was peripheral blood. These receptors all stem from a young man with COVID-19, enrolled during active disease. CDR3s include the opening cysteine and the closing phenylalanine or tryptophan. The order of the fields is V gene, J gene, clone size, D gene, CDR3 DNA, CDR3 protein. D genes are given only for firm matches. Size is omitted from some rows. Given values are once, few, many or a class for expanded clones.

>TRBV18|TRBJ2-7|.|.
TGTGCCAGCTCACCACAGGGAGGCTACGAGCAGTACTTC
CASSPQGGYEQYF
>TRBV6-5|TRBJ1-1|.|.
TGTGCCAGCAGTCCCCAGACAGGCCACACTGAAGCTTTCTTT
CASSPQTGHTEAFF
>TRBV27|TRBJ2-2|few|TRBD1
TGTGCCAGCAGTTTATATGGGACAGGGGGCGTTACCGGGGAGCTGTTTTTT
CASSLYGTGGVTGELFF
>TRBV14|TRBJ2-1|.|.
TGTGCCAGCAGTCCGACAGTTTCCAATGAGCAGTTCTTC
CASSPTVSNEQFF
>TRBV3-1/TRBV3-2|TRBJ1-1|.|.
TGTGCCAGCAGCCACTTAGGGCGACAGTCAATAGCTTTCTTT
CASSHLGRQSIAFF
>TRBV2|TRBJ2-7|.|TRBD1
TGTGCCAGCAGAGGACAGGACTCCTACGAGCAGTACTTC
CASRGQDSYEQYF
>TRBV4-2|TRBJ2-3|.|TRBD2
TGTGCCAGCAGCCAGTGGGGTGGGACTAGCGGGGGGAGCACAGATACGCAGTATTTT
CASSQWGGTSGGSTDTQYF
>TRBV28|TRBJ1-3|.|TRBD1
TGTGCCAGCGACCCAGGACAGGGGGCAAGTGGAAACACCATATATTTT
CASDPGQGASGNTIYF
>TRBV7-9|TRBJ1-5|.|.
TGTGCCAGCAGCTCCGGGACACCGATAAATCAGCCCCAGCATTTT
CASSSGTPINQPQHF
>TRBV11-2|TRBJ1-1|.|.
TGTGCCAGCCAGGTAGGGAACACTGAAGCTTTCTTT
CASQVGNTEAFF
>TRBV9|TRBJ1-6|.|TRBD1
TGTGCCAGCAAAGCCTCCGGGACAGATAATTCACCCCTCCACTTT
CASKASGTDNSPLHF
>TRBV5-1|TRBJ2-1|.|TRBD2
TGCGCCAGCAGCTTGGCCGTCCTAGCGGGCAACAATGAGCAGTTCTTC
CASSLAVLAGNNEQFF
>TRBV18|TRBJ1-3|.|.
TGTGCCAGCTCACCGGCACGTTCTGGAAACACCATATATTTT
CASSPARSGNTIYF
>TRBV19|TRBJ1-2|.|.
TGTGCCAGTAGTCAGGGGCTCGGTAACTATGGCTACACCTTC
CASSQGLGNYGYTF
>TRBV30|TRBJ2-5|.|.
TGTGCCTGGGGCCGGGACACCCTCCAAGAGACCCAGTACTTC
CAWGRDTLQETQYF
>TRBV9|TRBJ2-1|.|.
TGTGCCAGCAGCGTATGGGCGGGCCCGGCGCTTGAGCAGTTCTTC
CASSVWAGPALEQFF
>TRBV19|TRBJ2-7|.|.
TGTGCCAGTAGTATGGCAAACAGGTTCTACGAGCAGTACTTC
CASSMANRFYEQYF
>TRBV19|TRBJ2-1|once|.
TGTGCCAGTAGCCTAGCGACCCAAGGTTACAATGAGCAGTTCTTC
CASSLATQGYNEQFF
>TRBV7-2|TRBJ2-1|.|.
TGTGCCAGCAGCTTAGTGAGGATGAGCTCCTACAATGAGCAGTTCTTC
CASSLVRMSSYNEQFF
>TRBV2|TRBJ1-1|.|TRBD1
TGTGCCAGCAGGGGACAGGGGGCTGGGGGCACTGAAGCTTTCTTT
CASRGQGAGGTEAFF
>TRBV29-1|TRBJ2-1|.|TRBD1
TGCAGCGCCCGCTCGGGACAGAGCTCCTACAATGAGCAGTTCTTC
CSARSGQSSYNEQFF
>TRBV28|TRBJ2-1|once|TRBD1
TGTGCCAGCAGTTTAAAGGGGGCCTTCTCCTACAATGAGCAGTTCTTC
CASSLKGAFSYNEQFF
>TRBV4-1|TRBJ1-5|once|TRBD1
TGCGCCAGCAGCCAAGTAAGGGGGCCTGTTCAGCCCCAGCATTTT
CASSQVRGPVQPQHF
>TRBV30|TRBJ1-3|once|.
TGTGCCTGGGCGGAGGCTGTCTCTGGAAACACCATATATTTT
CAWAEAVSGNTIYF
>TRBV6-2/TRBV6-3|TRBJ2-3|.|TRBD1
TGTGCCAGCAGTTACCCGACAGGGGGCGAGTCGACAGATACGCAGTATTTT
CASSYPTGGESTDTQYF
>TRBV20-1|TRBJ2-5|.|TRBD2
TGCAGTGCTAGTCCCGGGACTATACAAGAGACCCAGTACTTC
CSASPGTIQETQYF
>TRBV28|TRBJ1-1|.|TRBD1
TGTGCCAGCAGTTTATTGCCGGACAGGGCTTTTGAAGCTTTCTTT
CASSLLPDRAFEAFF
>TRBV12-5|TRBJ2-2|few|.
TGTGCTAGTGGCCGTGACACCGGGGAGCTGTTTTTT
CASGRDTGELFF
>TRBV6-5|TRBJ1-5|once|.
TGTGCCAGCAGTTATGGAGGGGGGGTAGATCAGCCCCAGCATTTT
CASSYGGGVDQPQHF
>TRBV5-1|TRBJ2-5|.|.
TGCGCCAGCAGCTTGGCCGACAGCCAAGAGACCCAGTACTTC
CASSLADSQETQYF
>TRBV6-1|TRBJ1-4|.|.
TGTGCCAGCAGTGAAGCGGGGCTGCCCTATGAAAAACTGTTTTTT
CASSEAGLPYEKLFF
>TRBV30|TRBJ2-7|.|TRBD2
TGTGCCTGGAGTGATATAGCGGGAGGGCCCCAAATAGCCTACGAGCAGTACTTC
CAWSDIAGGPQIAYEQYF
>TRBV5-1|TRBJ1-6|.|.
TGCGCCAGCAAACAGGAGAGCTCCTATAATTCACCCCTCCACTTT
CASKQESSYNSPLHF
>TRBV14|TRBJ2-6|.|TRBD1
TGTGCCAGCAGCCATTACCCCGGGACAGGGGGGTATGGGGCCAACGTCCTGACTTTC
CASSHYPGTGGYGANVLTF
>TRBV15|TRBJ1-4|.|.
TGTGCCACCAGCAGAGGGCCCATGGGGGGGACCGAAAAACTGTTTTTT
CATSRGPMGGTEKLFF
>TRBV19|TRBJ2-7|.|TRBD2
TGTGCCAGTAGTCCAGGGACTAGCGGGGGCTACGAGCAGTACTTC
CASSPGTSGGYEQYF
>TRBV7-2|TRBJ2-7|.|.
TGTGCCAGCAGCTGGCGGGGCGGGTCGACCTACGAGCAGTACTTC
CASSWRGGSTYEQYF
>TRBV28|TRBJ2-3|.|TRBD1
TGTGCCAGCAGTCCCCAGTTAGGGACAGGGGTTTTCGCGCTCGCAGATACGCAGTATTTT
CASSPQLGTGVFALADTQYF
>TRBV5-1|TRBJ1-5|.|TRBD1
TGCGCCAGCAGAAACAGGGGAAATCAGCCCCAGCATTTT
CASRNRGNQPQHF
>TRBV6-6|TRBJ1-6|.|.
TGTGCCAGCAGTTACGTTAAGAGCTCCTATAATTCACCCCTCCACTTT
CASSYVKSSYNSPLHF